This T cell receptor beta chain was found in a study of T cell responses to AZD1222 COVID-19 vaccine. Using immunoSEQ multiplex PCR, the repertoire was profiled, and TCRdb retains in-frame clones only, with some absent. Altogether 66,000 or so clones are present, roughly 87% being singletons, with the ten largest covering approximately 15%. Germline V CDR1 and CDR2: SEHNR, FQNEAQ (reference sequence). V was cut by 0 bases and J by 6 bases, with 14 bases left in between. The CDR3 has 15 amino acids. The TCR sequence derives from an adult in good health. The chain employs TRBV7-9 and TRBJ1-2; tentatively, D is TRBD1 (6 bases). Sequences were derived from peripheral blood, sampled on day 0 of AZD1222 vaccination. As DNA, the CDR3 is TGTGCCAGCAGCTTAGCGGGATTTGGGGGCGATGGCTACACCTTC. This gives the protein CASSLAGFGGDGYTF.